This TCR beta chain was captured in a study of CD8 T cells in ankylosing spondylitis. This CDR3 comprises 15 residues. The V segment lost 4 bases and the J segment 6 bases; nucleotides outside the gene matches: 9. Turning to this clonotype: The target antigen is unknown.

Libraries of TCR beta came from quantitative 5'-RACE with molecular barcodes. One entry per CDR3 protein results from TCRdb running MiXCR on the 5' RACE reads. Of 400,000 or so distinct CDR3 sequences in the sample, 25% to 30% were seen once. Study results and caveats: A TCR beta motif of 8 or 9 highly homologous variants appeared characteristic of ankylosing spondylitis blood.

The specimen sequenced was blood, either unsorted or a sorted T cell fraction (not recorded which). The chain joins TRBV12-3 or TRBV12-4 to TRBJ1-5, with 7 bases that match TRBD1. The origin of this receptor is a male donor with ankylosing spondylitis. For the CDR3, the DNA is TGTGCCAGCAGTTCGAGAGGGGGCCTTGGTCAGCCCCAGCATTTT. Residues: CASSSRGGLGQPQHF.